The 29 T cell receptor beta chains below were found in one sample sequenced in a study of blood T cells in healthy people across ages (dated by TCRdb to between 2014 and 2016). The receptor library was made with 5' RACE. Sequenced using an Illumina HiSeq 2500. A second about 7 to 11 cycle PCR used a sample-barcoded 5' primer and a J-beta primer mix. The raw public reads went through TCRdb reprocessing: fastp at Q25, MiXCR clone calling, in-frame beta chains kept. Each CDR3 protein gets just one entry, which takes the most common genes and DNA from the rows behind it. Across this sample there are about 1,400,000 distinct CDR3 sequences, with around 42% seen only once. Together, the top ten hold under 8% of the sample. Sequenced sample: blood. The receptors shown here come from a woman between 18 and 29 years old in good health.

In the case of this clonotype: Germline is not matched at one junction end, which may reflect a read error. The chain is built from TRBV11-2 and TRBJ2-5; D is perhaps TRBD1 (5 bases). Germline V gene sequence: CDR1 SGHAT, CDR2 FQNNGV. This CDR3 contains 15 residues. The CDR3 sequence is CANSLASGQGETQYF. Here the CDR3 DNA reads TGTGCCAACAGCTTGGCCTCCGGACAAGGAGAGACCCAGTACTTC.

This clonotype was detected a few times. The rearrangement links TRBV10-3 to TRBJ1-2, with D tentatively TRBD1 (5 bases). Trimming left V 3 bases short and J 4 bases short, with 9 bases between. Germline CDR1 and CDR2: ENHRY and SYGVKD. The CDR3 has 13 residues. CDR3 protein: CAISDRVSYGYTF. Written as DNA, the CDR3 is TGTGCCATCAGTGACAGGGTGAGCTATGGCTACACCTTC.

Ten or more counts support this clonotype. V usage is TRBV4-1 and J usage is TRBJ1-6; D is ambiguous. The germline gives CDR1 MGHRA, CDR2 YSYEKL. The V and J ends lost 3 bases and 8 bases respectively, with 5 bases between them. The CDR3 covers 12 residues. CDR3 amino acids: CASSHSHSPLHF. CDR3 sequence (DNA): TGCGCCAGCAGCCACAGCCATTCACCCCTCCACTTT.

This clonotype has only a few counts. This chain uses TRBV21-1 with TRBJ2-1; the listed D gene, TRBD1, was not tested against the DNA. TRBV21-1 is termed a pseudogene. The CDR3 loop spans 17 amino acids. The DNA of the CDR3 is TGTGCCAGCATTCAGGGTTTGTGGGACAGGGGTTGGGGTGAGCAGTTCTTC. Protein: CASIQGLWDRGWGEQFF.

The CDR3 coding sequence is TGCAGTGCCTCCGCCGGGACCGTCTACGAGCAGTACTTC. Translating it yields CSASAGTVYEQYF. This sequence joins TRBV20-1 and TRBJ2-7; D possibly matches TRBD1 or TRBD2 (5 bases each). The CDR3 is made up of 13 amino acids. Trimming cost V 6 bases and J 3 bases, with 15 bases left between them. Germline V gene lookup returns CDR1 DFQATT and CDR2 SNEGSKA (reference sequence).

CDR3 amino acids: CASNPLIGAGAINEQYF. The DNA of the CDR3 is TGTGCCAGCAATCCTTTGATAGGTGCGGGGGCTATCAATGAGCAGTACTTC. This chain uses TRBV27 with TRBJ2-5; D may be TRBD2 (7 bases). Trimming pared 7 bases from V and 11 bases from J, leaving 32 bases between. The CDR3 loop spans 17 amino acids. The germline CDR1 and CDR2 sequences are MNHEY and SMNVEV (reference sequence).

The chain links TRBV7-3 to TRBJ2-2; 12 bases are a match to TRBD2. The CDR3 covers 15 residues. Germline CDR1 reads SGHTA; CDR2 reads FQGTGA. V shed 5 bases, J shed 8 bases, and the junction held 6 bases outside the gene matches. The CDR3 protein is CASSRLAGARGELFF. The CDR3 DNA reads as TGTGCCAGCAGCCGACTAGCGGGGGCCCGTGGGGAGCTGTTTTTT.

In its sample, this clonotype was seen a few times. The V call is TRBV7-9, the J call TRBJ2-1; D is perhaps TRBD1 or TRBD2 (5 bases each). CDR1 and CDR2 (germline): SEHNR, FQNEAQ (reference sequence). V lost 5 bases and J 6 bases, leaving 14 bases between the germline ends. The CDR3 is made up of 14 amino acids. The CDR3 bases are TGTGCCAGCAGCCCTAGGGACCGTCGCAATGAGCAGTTCTTC. It translates to CASSPRDRRNEQFF.

The chain links TRBV12-3 or TRBV12-4 to TRBJ1-5; D call uncertain. This CDR3 is 11 amino acids long. The germline V and J ends were trimmed by 8 bases and 9 bases, with 11 bases remaining between them. CDR3 loop: CASARLGPQHF. The CDR3 coding sequence is TGTGCCAGCGCCCGGTTGGGGCCCCAGCATTTT.

The chain links TRBV18 to TRBJ1-5; 9 bases align to TRBD1. J was trimmed by 4 bases and V by 2 bases; bases with no gene match: 6. CDR1 and CDR2 (germline): KGHSH, LQKENI. This CDR3 has 16 residues. CDR3 residues: CASSPLGTGPNQPQHF. The CDR3, as DNA: TGTGCCAGCTCACCATTGGGGACAGGGCCAAATCAGCCCCAGCATTTT.

This chain connects TRBV6-1 to TRBJ2-1; 8 bases fit TRBD2. The V and J ends lost 2 bases and 3 bases, in that order; junction bases with no gene match: 9. The CDR3 loop spans 17 amino acids. Looked up from germline, CDR1 is MNHNS and CDR2 is SASEGT. Here the CDR3 DNA reads TGTGCCAGCAGTGAACGGCGGCTAGCGGGTGGCTACAATGAGCAGTTCTTC. Its translation: CASSERRLAGGYNEQFF.

The rearrangement uses TRBV18 and TRBJ1-2, with D possibly matching TRBD1 (5 bases). CDR1 is KGHSH and CDR2 is LQKENI in the germline V gene. V was cut by 0 bases and J by 12 bases, with 14 bases left in between. The CDR3 extends over 13 amino acids. CDR3 nucleotide sequence: TGTGCCAGCTCACCACCGGGGGGTGGCAAAAACACCTTC. Its protein product is CASSPPGGGKNTF.

The chain links TRBV27 to TRBJ2-4; no reliable D call. Near its end, the DNA agrees better with TRBJ2-7, so the J call may be wrong. The CDR3 loop spans 14 amino acids. CDR1 is MNHEY, CDR2 SMNVEV, per germline (reference sequence). CDR3 sequence: CASSLNSHSYEQYF. The CDR3 DNA reads as TGTGCCAGCAGTTTAAACTCCCACTCCTACGAGCAGTACTTC.

The genes are TRBV12-3 or TRBV12-4 and TRBJ2-5; weak D call: TRBD1 (7 bases). There are 14 residues in the CDR3. Trimming took off 6 bases at V and 4 bases at J, with 15 bases between the two ends. In DNA, the CDR3 is TGTGCCAGCAGCAAAGGGGGCGGGATAGAGACCCAGTACTTC. It translates to CASSKGGGIETQYF.

The genes are TRBV6-6 and TRBJ1-5; 7 bases line up with TRBD1. The J segment lost 0 bases and the V segment lost 3 bases, leaving 5 bases of the junction unmatched. The V gene's germline CDR1 is MNHNY and CDR2 SVGAGI (reference sequence). This CDR3 spans 16 amino acids. The CDR3 spells CASSYRQGYSNQPQHF. The CDR3 DNA reads TGTGCCAGCAGTTATAGACAGGGCTATAGCAATCAGCCCCAGCATTTT.

The chain uses TRBV21-1 and TRBJ2-5; whether TRBD2, the table's D call, matches the DNA was not checked. The J call is uncertain, as TRBJ2-4 better fits the DNA end. TRBV21-1 is recorded as a pseudogene. This CDR3 is built from 17 residues. The CDR3 loop reads CVSSKRRSDQRANIQYF. In DNA form, the CDR3 reads TGTGTCAGCAGCAAAAGACGATCCGATCAGCGGGCAAACATTCAGTACTTC.

V and J are TRBV27 and TRBJ1-6; possible D gene TRBD1, 5 bases. Germline CDR1 and CDR2: MNHEY and SMNVEV (reference sequence). Trimming removed 2 bases from V and 6 bases from J, with 11 bases in between. The CDR3 has 15 amino acids. The CDR3 sequence: CASSLRAQVNSPLHF. CDR3 coding DNA: TGTGCCAGCAGTTTACGAGCACAGGTTAATTCACCCCTCCACTTT.

V gene TRBV2 combines with J gene TRBJ2-5, with D perhaps TRBD1 or TRBD2 (5 bases each). Germline CDR1 reads SNHLY; CDR2 reads FYNNEI. With 8 bases removed from V and 0 bases from J, the gap between germline ends came to 10 bases. The CDR3 spans 13 residues. As DNA, the CDR3 is TGTGCCAGCTTAGAGGGGTACCAAGAGACCCAGTACTTC. Its protein product is CASLEGYQETQYF. The variable domain in full, completed from reference TRBV2 and TRBJ2-5, reads EPEVTQTPSHQVTQMGQEVILRCVPISNHLYFYWYRQILGQKVEFLVSFYNNEISEKSEIFDDQFSVERPDGSNFTLKIRSTKLEDSAMYFCASLEGYQETQYFGPGTRLLVL.

This clonotype was picked up a small number of times. V usage is TRBV24-1 and J usage is TRBJ2-5; 7 bases fit TRBD1. V shed 3 bases, J shed 4 bases, and the junction held 7 bases outside the gene matches. CDR3 size: 15 residues. Germline assignment: CDR1 KGHDR and CDR2 SFDVKD. The CDR3 DNA reads TGTGCCACCAGTGATCGACAGGGTGGCTCAGAGACCCAGTACTTC. Translating gives CATSDRQGGSETQYF.

This clonotype has just a few counts. This rearrangement joins TRBV15 to TRBJ2-5; 7 positions match TRBD1. V gave up 5 bases and J gave up 3 bases; unmatched junction bases: 6. CDR1 is LNHNV, CDR2 YYDKDF, per germline (reference sequence). The CDR3 extends over 14 amino acids. CDR3 bases: TGTGCCACCAGCGCTATTGGGACAGAAGAGACCCAGTACTTC. Encoded protein: CATSAIGTEETQYF.

The V call is TRBV5-5, the J call TRBJ2-7; possibly TRBD2 for D (5 bases). The germline V and J ends were trimmed by 0 bases and 2 bases, with 12 bases remaining between them. CDR1 SGHKS and CDR2 YYEKEE come from the germline V gene (reference sequence). The CDR3 is made up of 15 amino acids. The CDR3: CASSLGGGLTYEQYF. CDR3 nucleotide sequence: TGTGCCAGCAGCTTGGGAGGCGGGCTTACCTACGAGCAGTACTTC.

This sequence joins TRBV4-2 and TRBJ2-3; D may be TRBD1 (6 bases). Looked up from germline, CDR1 is LGHNA and CDR2 is YNFKEQ. V dropped 0 bases and J dropped 2 bases, with 18 bases sitting between them. The CDR3 covers 18 residues. The chain's CDR3 is CASSQEQQGTPITDTQYF. In nucleotides, the CDR3 is TGTGCCAGCAGCCAAGAACAACAGGGCACCCCTATCACAGATACGCAGTATTTT.

The table lists this clonotype with a few counts. This CDR3 is CASSPNPTASYEQYF. The CDR3 coding sequence is TGTGCCAGCAGCCCTAATCCGACAGCTTCCTACGAGCAGTACTTC. The chain links TRBV11-2 to TRBJ2-7; maybe TRBD1 (5 bases). CDR3 size: 15 residues. V gave up 5 bases and J gave up 1 base, with 15 bases separating them. Germline values: CDR1 SGHAT, CDR2 FQNNGV.

In its sample, this clonotype was seen a few times. The rearrangement joins TRBV3-1 to TRBJ2-3; D is undetermined. V lost 7 bases to trimming and J lost 8 bases, with 13 bases between them. CDR1 LGHDT and CDR2 YNNKEL come from the germline V gene (reference sequence). The CDR3 has 12 residues. DNA of the CDR3: TGTGCCAGCACATACGGGCGCGGTACGCAGTATTTT. This sequence encodes CASTYGRGTQYF.

This chain joins TRBV12-3 or TRBV12-4 and TRBJ2-5; D unclear. The CDR3 extends over 14 amino acids. With 7 bases removed from V and 0 bases from J, the gap between germline ends came to 12 bases. The CDR3 DNA follows: TGTGCCAGCATCCCCCCCTGGAACCAAGAGACCCAGTACTTC. Translating it yields CASIPPWNQETQYF.

There are a few counts of this clonotype. This chain uses TRBV20-1 with TRBJ1-2; 8 bases are a match to TRBD1. Germline assignment: CDR1 DFQATT and CDR2 SNEGSKA (reference sequence). V was clipped by 6 bases and J by 8 bases; unmatched bases: 8. CDR3 length: 12 amino acids. CDR3 sequence reads: CSAPGQVPGYTF. The CDR3 bases are TGCAGTGCCCCGGGACAGGTCCCGGGCTACACCTTC.

With regard to this clonotype: One end of the junction varies from germline; a read error may be responsible. The rearrangement joins TRBV24-1 to TRBJ2-3; tentatively, D is TRBD2 (7 bases). In germline, CDR1 is KGHDR, CDR2 SFDVKD. CDR3 length equals 13 residues. CDR3 protein: CAISRGATDTQYF. The CDR3, as DNA: TGTGCCATCAGTCGGGGGGCTACAGATACGCAGTATTTT.

This chain joins TRBV6-1 and TRBJ1-6; no reliable D call. The germline gives CDR1 MNHNS, CDR2 SASEGT. The germline V and J ends were trimmed by 3 bases and 8 bases, with 17 bases remaining between them. The CDR3 runs 16 residues. CDR3 nucleotide sequence: TGTGCCAGCAGTGACCGGAGGTCGTTGTCTGATTCACCCCTCCACTTT. Translation gives CASSDRRSLSDSPLHF.

This chain uses TRBV5-1 with TRBJ1-4, with unresolved D. In germline, CDR1 is SGHRS, CDR2 YFSETQ. Trimming shortened V by 2 bases and J by 2 bases, and 10 bases separated the two germline ends. The CDR3 runs to 15 residues. The CDR3 spells CASSFRDPTNEKLFF. As DNA, the CDR3 is TGCGCCAGCAGCTTCCGGGATCCGACTAATGAAAAACTGTTTTTT.